Given below is one T cell receptor (beta chain) in context. This clonotype was counted at least ten times. It has no known antigen specificity. Per-base qualities were not stored, and no clone one base away is much larger. This sample stems from a study of response to subunit inactivated influenza vaccine (dated by TCRdb to 2016 to 2019). Context from the whole study: The study used deep quantitative T cell receptor repertoire profiling to track responses to a trivalent subunit inactivated influenza vaccine. Study-wide conclusions, independent of this receptor: According to the authors, only a limited number of new T cells may be recruited by each seasonal influenza vaccination.

Preparation of the library involved RT-PCR. This sample was sequenced with an Illumina HiSeq 2500. The public reads were quality trimmed at Q25 with fastp and then assembled into clones with MiXCR by TCRdb, keeping productive beta chains. Identical CDR3 protein sequences are pooled into one entry, listed with their most common genes and DNA. A total of a few hundred thousand distinct CDR3 sequences appear in this sample, about 11% of them only once. The ten largest clones take up more than 9.5% of the sample. The sample also formed part of further work on T cells expressing NK-cell markers. As noted in the second study: The TCR beta cDNA libraries were made using 5'RACE template switching, a step that added both a universal primer site and unique molecular identifiers. In sorted CD3+CD56+NKG2C+, CD3+CD56+NKG2C- and CD3+CD56-NKG2C+ T-cell subsets from 7 to 9 donors, TCR beta-chain repertoires were profiled. Among the eight sequenced donors, only one was HCMV-seronegative, while the other seven were HCMV-seropositive. To restrict sorting to alphabetaTCR-expressing T cells, an anti-gammadeltaTCR antibody was added in several experiments. In more than 5 donors, the dominant CD3+CD56+NKG2C+ clonotypes ranked among the top 10 CD8+ clonotypes, making up 1.0-7.0% of CD8+ T cells. Those dominant clonotypes were again the most abundant among CD3+CD56-NKG2C+ cells in a handful of donors, at roughly 28.3-65%. It remained unclear whether the expanded NKG2C-expressing T cell clones were specific for HCMV antigens. Randomly selected healthy volunteers, three men and five women, were used as the eight sequenced donors. HCMV serostatus was determined by detecting HCMV-specific IgG in serum with a commercial ELISA kit. Peripheral blood mononuclear cells were isolated from blood by Ficoll density gradient centrifugation. For over five donors, unsorted PBMC were also used to sequence bulk peripheral blood T-cell repertoires. Synthesis of cDNA was primed from the TCR beta constant segment and was followed by two consecutive PCR amplification steps. Illumina HiSeq 2000/2500, MiSeq or NextSeq was used to sequence libraries as 2 x 150 bp reads. Reads were demultiplexed and grouped by UMI with MIGEC, and clonotypes were assembled and quantified with MiTCR. To exclude erroneous sequences, any TCR cDNA sequence not supported by at least two reads was discarded. The tcR package was used for downstream repertoire analysis, and clonotypes were matched across fractions by CDR3 nucleotide sequence plus V segment. Antigen specificity was annotated against VDJdb with VDJmatch, allowing one amino acid substitution in CDR3.

Specimen: PBMCs from blood, collected on the day of vaccination. This TCR was sampled from a man over 45 who received an inactivated influenza vaccine. Donor details come from another sample of the same person, matched by shared clones.

The DNA reads TGTGCCACTCGACAGGGCAGCCAAGAGACCCAGTACTTC. Translated, this gives CATRQGSQETQYF. The chain couples TRBV10-3 to TRBJ2-5, with TRBD1 identical over 7 junction bases. CDR1 ENHRY and CDR2 SYGVKD were looked up in the germline V gene. V is pruned by 10 bases and J by 1 base, leaving 6 bases of the junction without a gene match. The CDR3 runs 13 amino acids, cysteine and phenylalanine included. The entry retains the CDR3 DNA only, 39 bases that are in frame from base 1.